The 30 T cell receptor beta chains in this list originate from one sample, sequenced in a study of T cell responses to AZD1222 COVID-19 vaccine. Assay used: immunoSEQ multiplex PCR; TCRdb lists only in-frame clones, some missing. This table has approximately 100,000 clones, around 95% appearing once. Material: peripheral blood, obtained on day 0 of AZD1222 vaccination. Every receptor here comes from an adult in good health.

For the CDR3, the DNA is TGTGCCAGAAGCCCCAGGCAGGGGGAGTACTTC. Translation gives CARSPRQGEYF. The chain couples TRBV5-3 to TRBJ2-7, with 7 positions matching TRBD1. TRBV5-3 qualifies as an ORF whose function is uncertain. With V trimmed by 4 bases and J by 11 bases, 6 bases remained unmatched. CDR3 length equals 11 residues.

The chain joins TRBV6-5 to TRBJ2-5, with 9 bases identical to TRBD1. V lost 8 bases to trimming and J lost 11 bases; unmatched junction nucleotides: 15. This CDR3 has 14 amino acids. Germline CDR1 reads MNHEY; CDR2 reads SVGAGI. The CDR3 sequence is CASFPSGTGGWQYF. The DNA of the CDR3 is TGTGCCAGCTTCCCTTCGGGAACAGGGGGCTGGCAGTACTTC.

The V call is TRBV29-1, the J call TRBJ1-2; maybe TRBD1 (5 bases). The CDR3 consists of 13 residues. Germline lookup yields CDR1 SQVTM and CDR2 ANQGSEA. Trimming cost V 0 bases and J 3 bases, with 8 bases left between them. This chain's CDR3 is CSVEEGEDYGYTF. The CDR3 region has the DNA TGCAGCGTTGAAGAGGGGGAAGACTATGGCTACACCTTC. The full variable domain, with the rest looked up from reference TRBV29-1 and TRBJ1-2, is SAVISQKPSRDICQRGTSLTIQCQVDSQVTMMFWYRQQPGQSLTLIATANQGSEATYESGFVIDKFPISRPNLTFSTLTVSNMSPEDSSIYLCSVEEGEDYGYTFGSGTRLTVV.

The chain links TRBV29-1 to TRBJ1-1; the match to TRBD1 covers 8 bases. This CDR3 is built from 14 residues. J gave up 0 bases and V 5 bases, and 5 bases lay outside the gene matches. Germline lookup yields CDR1 SQVTM and CDR2 ANQGSEA. The CDR3 DNA is TGCAGCGTTACAAGACAGGGGATGAACACTGAAGCTTTCTTT. The encoded protein is CSVTRQGMNTEAFF.

This chain links TRBV7-6 with TRBJ2-1; D possibly corresponds to TRBD1 (5 bases). The CDR3 extends over 15 amino acids. The germline V gene has CDR1 SGHVS and CDR2 FNYEAQ. The V end lost 7 bases, the J end lost 6 bases, and 19 bases lay between the germline ends. The CDR3 sequence is CASTPGPTAVNEQFF. The CDR3 DNA sequence: TGTGCCAGCACCCCAGGGCCGACTGCCGTCAATGAGCAGTTCTTC.

The chain uses TRBV15 and TRBJ1-2; 7 nucleotides agree with TRBD1. Germline values: CDR1 LNHNV, CDR2 YYDKDF (reference sequence). This CDR3 is built from 17 residues. With 0 bases clipped from V and 4 bases from J, the junction kept 11 bases outside the gene matches. This chain's CDR3 is CATSRDLLPGGGYGYTF. In nucleotides, the CDR3 is TGTGCCACCAGCAGAGATCTGCTTCCAGGGGGAGGCTATGGCTACACCTTC.

The J gene is TRBJ1-5, the V gene TRBV6-5; D not resolved. The V end was cut by 6 bases, the J end by 7 bases, with 13 bases between. There are 13 residues in the CDR3. CDR1 MNHEY and CDR2 SVGAGI come from the germline V gene. The CDR3 is CASSPGPGQPQHF. For the CDR3, the DNA is TGTGCCAGCAGCCCCGGACCGGGCCAGCCCCAGCATTTT.

The chain combines TRBV6-5 with TRBJ1-6, with D hard to call. The CDR3 spans 14 residues. V lost 8 bases and J lost 0, with 8 bases in between. Germline CDR1 is MNHEY and CDR2 is SVGAGI. The CDR3 bases are TGTGCCAGCCGAAGAACCTCCTATAATTCACCCCTCCACTTT. This translates into CASRRTSYNSPLHF.

The chain uses TRBV12-3 or TRBV12-4 and TRBJ2-7, with D possibly matching TRBD1 (5 bases). V lost 6 bases and J 5 bases, leaving 14 bases between the germline ends. The CDR3 runs 13 residues. In DNA, the CDR3 is TGTGCCAGCAGCTTACAACAGGTGAACGAGCAGTACTTC. This gives the protein CASSLQQVNEQYF.

The genes are TRBV9 and TRBJ2-2; D may be TRBD2 (6 bases). The CDR3 totals 16 residues. Germline V gene data show CDR1 as SGDLS and CDR2 as YYNGEE. Trimming shortened V by 0 bases and J by 5 bases, and 14 bases separated the two germline ends. The CDR3 protein is CASSVVAGPETGELFF. The CDR3 nucleotides read TGTGCCAGCAGCGTAGTGGCGGGGCCGGAAACCGGGGAGCTGTTTTTT.

This chain joins TRBV11-2 and TRBJ2-7; D gene unclear. The CDR3 consists of 15 residues. Germline V CDR1 and CDR2: SGHAT, FQNNGV. V was trimmed by 1 base and J by 1 base, leaving 11 bases between them. CDR3 coding DNA: TGTGCCAGCAGCTTAGGGGCAGGCTATTCCTACGAGCAGTACTTC. It encodes CASSLGAGYSYEQYF.

The CDR3 DNA is TGTGCCAGCAGTTTAGTGCTAGCTGAAGCTTTCTTT. Encoded protein: CASSLVLAEAFF. The chain is built from TRBV12-3 or TRBV12-4 and TRBJ1-1; D is ambiguous. The CDR3 has 12 residues. Trimming shortened V by 1 base and J by 6 bases, and 6 bases separated the two germline ends.

This clone was seen once. The chain recombines TRBV19 with TRBJ1-2; possibly TRBD1 for D (5 bases). The CDR3 length is 15 residues. The V and J ends lost 0 bases and 5 bases respectively, with 13 bases between them. In germline, CDR1 is LNHDA, CDR2 SQIVND (reference sequence). CDR3 protein: CASSIDIQGAYGYTF. Written as DNA, the CDR3 is TGTGCCAGTAGTATAGATATCCAGGGCGCTTATGGCTACACCTTC.

J is TRBJ1-2 and V is TRBV2; D ambiguous. Germline lookup yields CDR1 SNHLY and CDR2 FYNNEI. This CDR3 region has 13 residues. V was trimmed by 9 bases and J by 1 base, leaving 12 bases between them. As DNA, the CDR3 is TGTGCCAGGACACCGGGAAATAACTATGGCTACACCTTC. It yields the protein CARTPGNNYGYTF.

The genes are TRBV7-9 and TRBJ2-7; TRBD2 is a possible D gene (6 bases). Trimming removed 5 bases from V and 6 bases from J, with 20 bases in between. The CDR3 totals 15 residues. Per germline, CDR1 SEHNR and CDR2 FQNEAQ (reference sequence). CDR3 DNA: TGTGCCAGCAGCCCCGCCCTCGGGAGCGTGCTCGAGCAGTACTTC. As protein: CASSPALGSVLEQYF.

The gene calls are TRBV29-1 and TRBJ1-2; D uncertain. The CDR3 loop spans 11 amino acids. Germline loops: CDR1 SQVTM, CDR2 ANQGSEA. The V end was cut by 1 base, the J end by 4 bases, with 4 bases between. The CDR3 loop is CSVEAVYGYTF. CDR3 nucleotide sequence: TGCAGCGTTGAAGCAGTCTATGGCTACACCTTC.

The chain employs TRBV12-3 or TRBV12-4 and TRBJ2-1; D remains ambiguous. V was pared by 1 base and J by 10 bases, with 5 bases between. This CDR3 has 11 residues. DNA for the CDR3: TGTGCCAGCAGTTTAGTGGCAGAGCAGTTCTTC. Amino acids: CASSLVAEQFF.

This clone appeared once. V gene TRBV6-1 combines with J gene TRBJ1-3, with D unclear. V lost 4 bases to trimming and J lost 0 bases, with 13 bases between them. Germline loops: CDR1 MNHNS, CDR2 SASEGT. CDR3 length equals 16 residues. The CDR3 DNA is TGTGCCAGCAGTGGAAGTAGGAGAGTCTCTGGAAACACCATATATTTT. As protein: CASSGSRRVSGNTIYF.

This chain links TRBV9 with TRBJ2-5; D tentatively fits TRBD1 or TRBD2 (5 bases each). The ends were cut back, 3 bases at V and 5 bases at J, with 14 bases in the middle. The CDR3 length is 14 residues. Germline values: CDR1 SGDLS, CDR2 YYNGEE. CDR3 residues: CASSEGRGWETQYF. As DNA, the CDR3 is TGTGCCAGCAGCGAGGGACGGGGATGGGAGACCCAGTACTTC.

The chain links TRBV19 to TRBJ1-3; D might be TRBD1 (5 bases). The length of the CDR3 is 16 residues. The germline gives CDR1 LNHDA, CDR2 SQIVND (reference sequence). The V end was cut by 5 bases, the J end by 0 bases, with 14 bases between. The CDR3, as DNA: TGTGCCAGTAGTCCGAGTAGCAGGGACTCTGGAAACACCATATATTTT. This sequence encodes CASSPSSRDSGNTIYF. Combining the CDR3 with reference TRBV19 and TRBJ1-3 gives the whole variable domain DGGITQSPKYLFRKEGQNVTLSCEQNLNHDAMYWYRQDPGQGLRLIYYSQIVNDFQKGDIAEGYSVSREKKESFPLTVTSAQKNPTAFYLCASSPSSRDSGNTIYFGEGSWLTVV.

The rearrangement links TRBV28 to TRBJ1-2, with D hard to call. Trimming removed 2 bases from V and 3 bases from J, with 10 bases in between. The CDR3 runs to 14 residues. Germline-derived CDR1 and CDR2 are MDHEN and SYDVKM. The CDR3 DNA follows: TGTGCCAGCAGTTTAACACGGGGTGACTATGGCTACACCTTC. It codes for CASSLTRGDYGYTF.

The rearrangement uses TRBV5-1 and TRBJ1-1; unclear D gene. The CDR3 has 14 amino acids. The V end lost 5 bases, the J end lost 2 bases, and 13 bases lay between the germline ends. Looked up from germline, CDR1 is SGHRS and CDR2 is YFSETQ. The CDR3 nucleotides read TGCGCCAGCAGGATCATTAACACCAACACTGAAGCTTTCTTT. Translating it yields CASRIINTNTEAFF.

V is TRBV4-1 and J is TRBJ2-7; possibly TRBD2 for D (6 bases). This CDR3 has 15 amino acids. CDR1 is MGHRA, CDR2 YSYEKL, per germline. The germline V and J ends were trimmed by 3 bases and 0 bases, with 12 bases remaining between them. The CDR3 here is CASSHRDSSSYEQYF. The CDR3 coding sequence is TGCGCCAGCAGCCACCGGGACTCAAGCTCCTACGAGCAGTACTTC.

The chain recombines TRBV28 with TRBJ2-1, with unresolved D. The CDR3 runs 11 residues. CDR1 and CDR2 from the germline V gene are MDHEN and SYDVKM. V was cut by 3 bases and J by 9 bases, with 6 bases left in between. The CDR3 nucleotides are TGTGCCAGCAGTTTGTTCGGTGAGCAGTTCTTC. It is translated as CASSLFGEQFF.

The chain carries TRBV11-2 and TRBJ2-1, with D hard to call. The CDR3 extends over 15 amino acids. The V gene's germline CDR1 is SGHAT and CDR2 FQNNGV. Trimming cost V 2 bases and J 10 bases, with 18 bases left between them. Written as DNA, the CDR3 is TGTGCCAGCAGCTTACATATCTGGGCCGCGACAGAGCAGTTCTTC. Its protein product is CASSLHIWAATEQFF.

The chain couples TRBV30 to TRBJ2-7; no firm D call. CDR3 length: 13 amino acids. V was cut by 0 bases and J by 1 base, with 7 bases left in between. Germline-derived CDR1 and CDR2 are GTSNPN and SVGIG (reference sequence). In DNA, the CDR3 is TGTGCCTGGAGTGTAGGGCAGTCCTACGAGCAGTACTTC. As protein: CAWSVGQSYEQYF. The whole variable domain, remainder taken from reference TRBV30 and TRBJ2-7, is SQTIHQWPATLVQPVGSPLSLECTVEGTSNPNLYWYRQAAGRGLQLLFYSVGIGQISSEVPQNLSASRPQDRQFILSSKKLLLSDSGFYLCAWSVGQSYEQYFGPGTRLTVT.

The rearrangement links TRBV27 to TRBJ1-2, with D unresolved. This CDR3 has 15 amino acids. Trimming removed 5 bases at V and 4 bases at J, with 17 bases between. Germline-derived CDR1 and CDR2 are MNHEY and SMNVEV (reference sequence). CDR3 coding DNA: TGTGCCAGCAGTCTCGTCCCCAACCCACCCTATGGCTACACCTTC. Amino acids: CASSLVPNPPYGYTF.

This clone was seen only once. The CDR3 is CASSQELVGGSNQPQHF. The CDR3 DNA sequence: TGCGCCAGCAGCCAAGAGTTGGTGGGGGGAAGTAATCAGCCCCAGCATTTT. The chain carries TRBV4-3 and TRBJ1-5; tentative D call: TRBD1 (5 bases). Germline V gene sequence: CDR1 LGHNA, CDR2 YSLEER. V lost 0 bases to trimming and J lost 4 bases, with 16 bases between them. The CDR3 loop spans 17 amino acids.

The chain is built from TRBV15 and TRBJ1-1, with 9 positions matching TRBD1. With V trimmed by 3 bases and J by 5 bases, 4 bases remained unmatched. CDR1 is LNHNV and CDR2 is YYDKDF in the germline V gene (reference sequence). The CDR3 consists of 14 residues. The CDR3 here is CATSRQTGGTEAFF. The CDR3 coding sequence is TGTGCCACCAGCAGGCAGACAGGGGGTACTGAAGCTTTCTTT. The variable domain in full, with the rest retrieved from reference TRBV15 and TRBJ1-1, is DAMVIQNPRYQVTQFGKPVTLSCSQTLNHNVMYWYQQKSSQAPKLLFHYYDKDFNNEADTPDNFQSRRPNTSFCFLDIRSPGLGDTAMYLCATSRQTGGTEAFFGQGTRLTVV.

A few counts support this clone. The chain links TRBV6-4 to TRBJ1-1; D remains ambiguous. The germline V gene encodes CDR1 MRHNA and CDR2 SNTAGT. This CDR3 is 13 amino acids long. Trimming left V 5 bases short and J 3 bases short, with 10 bases between. In DNA, the CDR3 is TGTGCCAGCAGTCCCGAAGCTTACACTGAAGCTTTCTTT. Its protein is CASSPEAYTEAFF.